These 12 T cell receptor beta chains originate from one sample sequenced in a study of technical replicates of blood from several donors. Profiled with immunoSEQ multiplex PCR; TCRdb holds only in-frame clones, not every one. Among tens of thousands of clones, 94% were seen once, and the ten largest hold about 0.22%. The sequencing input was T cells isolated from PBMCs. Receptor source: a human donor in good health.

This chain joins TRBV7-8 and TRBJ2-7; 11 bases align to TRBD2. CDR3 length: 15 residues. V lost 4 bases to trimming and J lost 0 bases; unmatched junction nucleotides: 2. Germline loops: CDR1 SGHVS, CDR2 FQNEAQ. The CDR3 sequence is CASSYSGGASYEQYF. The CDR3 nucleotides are TGTGCCAGCAGCTATAGCGGGGGGGCCTCCTACGAGCAGTACTTC.

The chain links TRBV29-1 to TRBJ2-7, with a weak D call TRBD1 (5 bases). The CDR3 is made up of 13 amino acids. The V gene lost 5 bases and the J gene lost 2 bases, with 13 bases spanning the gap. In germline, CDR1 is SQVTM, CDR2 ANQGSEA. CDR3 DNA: TGCAGCGTTCGGACAACTCTTCCCTACGAGCAGTACTTC. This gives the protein CSVRTTLPYEQYF.

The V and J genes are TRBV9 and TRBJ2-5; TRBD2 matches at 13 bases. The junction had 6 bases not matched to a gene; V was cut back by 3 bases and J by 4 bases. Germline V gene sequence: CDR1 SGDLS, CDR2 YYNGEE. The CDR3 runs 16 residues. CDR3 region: CASSDGGLAGLETQYF. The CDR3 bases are TGTGCCAGCAGCGACGGGGGACTAGCGGGATTAGAGACCCAGTACTTC.

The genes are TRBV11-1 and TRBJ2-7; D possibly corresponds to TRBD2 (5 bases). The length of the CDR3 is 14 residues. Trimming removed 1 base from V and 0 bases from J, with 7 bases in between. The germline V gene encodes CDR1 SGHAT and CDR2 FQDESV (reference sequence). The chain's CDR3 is CASSLVGSSYEQYF. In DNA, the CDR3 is TGTGCCAGCAGCTTAGTTGGGAGCTCCTACGAGCAGTACTTC.

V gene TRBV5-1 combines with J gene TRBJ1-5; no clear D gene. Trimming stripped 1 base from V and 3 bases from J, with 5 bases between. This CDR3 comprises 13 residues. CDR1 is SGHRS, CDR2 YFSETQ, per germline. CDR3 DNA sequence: TGCGCCAGCAGCTTGAGCTCCAATCAGCCCCAGCATTTT. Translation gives CASSLSSNQPQHF.

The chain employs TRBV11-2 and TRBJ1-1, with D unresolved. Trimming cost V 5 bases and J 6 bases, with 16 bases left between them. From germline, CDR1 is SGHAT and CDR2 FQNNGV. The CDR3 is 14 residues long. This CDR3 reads CASSLQRAPAEAFF. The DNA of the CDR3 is TGTGCCAGCAGCCTTCAGAGGGCCCCGGCTGAAGCTTTCTTT.

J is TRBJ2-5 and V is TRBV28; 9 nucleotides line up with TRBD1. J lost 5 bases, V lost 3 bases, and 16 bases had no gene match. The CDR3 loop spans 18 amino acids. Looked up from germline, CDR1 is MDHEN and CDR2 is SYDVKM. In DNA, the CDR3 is TGTGCCAGCAGTTTTTCGGGACAGGGATTGGGGCCAGGGGAGACCCAGTACTTC. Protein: CASSFSGQGLGPGETQYF.

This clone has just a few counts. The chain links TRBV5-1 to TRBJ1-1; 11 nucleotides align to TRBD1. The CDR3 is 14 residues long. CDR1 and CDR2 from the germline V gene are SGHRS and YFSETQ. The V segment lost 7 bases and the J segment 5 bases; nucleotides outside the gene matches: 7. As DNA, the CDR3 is TGCGCCAGCCGTACGGGACAGGGGGAAACTGAAGCTTTCTTT. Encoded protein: CASRTGQGETEAFF. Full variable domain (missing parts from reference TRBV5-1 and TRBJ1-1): KAGVTQTPRYLIKTRGQQVTLSCSPISGHRSVSWYQQTPGQGLQFLFEYFSETQRNKGNFPGRFSGRQFSNSRSEMNVSTLELGDSALYLCASRTGQGETEAFFGQGTRLTVV.

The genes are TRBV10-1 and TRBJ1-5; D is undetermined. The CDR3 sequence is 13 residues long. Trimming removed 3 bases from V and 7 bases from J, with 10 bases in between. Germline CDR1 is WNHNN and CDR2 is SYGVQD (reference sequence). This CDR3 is CASSESPGQPQHF. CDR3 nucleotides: TGCGCCAGCAGTGAATCCCCGGGACAGCCCCAGCATTTT.

CDR3 sequence reads: CASSQDLGQGSNYGYTF. The CDR3 DNA is TGTGCCAGCAGCCAAGATCTGGGACAGGGATCTAACTATGGCTACACCTTC. The chain is built from TRBV14 and TRBJ1-2, with 9 bases aligning to TRBD1. Trimming took 0 bases from V and 0 from J; bases not matched to a gene: 5. The V gene's germline CDR1 is SGHDN and CDR2 FVKESK. This CDR3 is 17 amino acids long.

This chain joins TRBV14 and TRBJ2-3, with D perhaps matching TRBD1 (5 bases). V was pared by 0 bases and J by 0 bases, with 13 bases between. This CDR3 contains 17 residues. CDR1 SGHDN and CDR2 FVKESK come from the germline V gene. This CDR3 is CASSQDYSNRSTDTQYF. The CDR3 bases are TGTGCCAGCAGCCAAGATTATTCCAACAGGAGCACAGATACGCAGTATTTT.

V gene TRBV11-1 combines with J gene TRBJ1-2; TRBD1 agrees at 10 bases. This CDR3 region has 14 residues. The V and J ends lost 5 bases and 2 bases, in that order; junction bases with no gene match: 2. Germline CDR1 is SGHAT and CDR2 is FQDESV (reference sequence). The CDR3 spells CASSPGQGNYGYTF. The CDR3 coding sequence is TGTGCCAGCAGCCCGGGACAGGGGAACTATGGCTACACCTTC.